These 25 T cell receptor beta chains originate from one sample sequenced in a study of cytomegalovirus exposure and HLA in healthy donors (dated by TCRdb to the late 2010s). Library method: the immunoSEQ multiplex PCR assay. The table comes from immuneACCESS by way of TCRdb, which keeps in-frame sequences with V and J called. Part of the clones is missing from these tables; in studies checked, under half for an unresolved V gene and the rest for unknown reasons. Present in this sample are some 63,000 clones, about 89% of which were seen just once. The ten largest clones represent 1% to 1.5% of the sample. The sample consisted of PBMCs. The origin of the receptors is a woman younger than 35 in good health and CMV-seronegative.

The chain carries TRBV28 and TRBJ1-3, with 10 bases matching TRBD1. This CDR3 comprises 15 residues. Germline V gene sequence: CDR1 MDHEN, CDR2 SYDVKM. The CDR3 DNA follows: TGTGGAACGTGGGACAGGGGATTGTCTGGAAACACCATATATTTT. It is translated as CGTWDRGLSGNTIYF.

This chain uses TRBV7-9 with TRBJ2-1; TRBD2 is a possible D gene (7 bases). The CDR3 has 17 amino acids. From germline, CDR1 is SEHNR and CDR2 FQNEAQ (reference sequence). V was shortened by 5 bases and J by 1 base, with 18 bases between the two germline ends. The CDR3 DNA sequence: TGTGCCAGCAGCGCGCGCGGGGGCGAAAGGTCCTACAATGAGCAGTTCTTC. Amino acid sequence: CASSARGGERSYNEQFF.

The chain uses TRBV7-8 and TRBJ2-3; D not certain. The CDR3 has 15 residues. The V and J ends lost 3 bases and 0 bases respectively, with 10 bases between them. Germline CDR1 is SGHVS and CDR2 is FQNEAQ. In nucleotides, the CDR3 is TGTGCCAGCAGCTTTGCGGCACTGAGCACAGATACGCAGTATTTT. This gives the protein CASSFAALSTDTQYF.

This CDR3 reads CASMGLMGTQYF. The CDR3 DNA reads TGTGCCAGTATGGGACTAATGGGGACCCAGTACTTC. The J gene is TRBJ2-5, the V gene TRBV7-9; 7 bases fit TRBD2. Germline lookup yields CDR1 SEHNR and CDR2 FQNEAQ (reference sequence). CDR3 length: 12 amino acids. With 9 bases clipped from V and 7 bases from J, the junction kept 8 bases outside the gene matches.

The chain recombines TRBV6-5 with TRBJ1-6; tentatively, D is TRBD1 (5 bases). V was trimmed by 5 bases and J by 7 bases, leaving 9 bases between them. This CDR3 contains 13 residues. Germline assignment: CDR1 MNHEY and CDR2 SVGAGI. The DNA for the CDR3 is TGTGCCAGCAGTCGGAACAGGAATTCACCCCTCCACTTT. Its translation: CASSRNRNSPLHF.

The chain combines TRBV7-2 with TRBJ1-1; possible D gene TRBD1, 5 bases. The germline CDR1 and CDR2 sequences are SGHTA and FQGNSA. The CDR3 extends over 15 amino acids. The germline V and J ends were trimmed by 3 bases and 0 bases, with 11 bases remaining between them. This CDR3 is CASSLQGQMNTEAFF. As DNA, the CDR3 is TGTGCCAGCAGCTTGCAGGGCCAGATGAACACTGAAGCTTTCTTT. Based on the CDR3 plus reference TRBV7-2 and TRBJ1-1, the full variable domain is GAGVSQSPSNKVTEKGKDVELRCDPISGHTALYWYRQSLGQGLEFLIYFQGNSAPDKSGLPSDRFSAERTGGSVSTLTIQRTQQEDSAVYLCASSLQGQMNTEAFFGQGTRLTVV.

This rearrangement joins TRBV19 to TRBJ2-2, with 8 bases identical to TRBD1. CDR1 and CDR2 (germline): LNHDA, SQIVND (reference sequence). V lost 8 bases and J lost 1; bases outside the gene matches: 9. This CDR3 has 16 residues. Here the CDR3 DNA reads TGTGCCAGTCACGGGGCCGGGACAGGGAACACCGGGGAGCTGTTTTTT. Its protein product is CASHGAGTGNTGELFF. The full variable domain, its missing parts supplied by reference TRBV19 and TRBJ2-2, is DGGITQSPKYLFRKEGQNVTLSCEQNLNHDAMYWYRQDPGQGLRLIYYSQIVNDFQKGDIAEGYSVSREKKESFPLTVTSAQKNPTAFYLCASHGAGTGNTGELFFGEGSRLTVL.

The rearrangement uses TRBV19 and TRBJ2-7; D is uncertain. Germline assignment: CDR1 LNHDA and CDR2 SQIVND (reference sequence). The CDR3 runs to 13 residues. V was clipped by 3 bases and J by 5 bases, with 11 bases between them. The CDR3 DNA reads as TGTGCCAGTAGTATCCTCATCGGTCACGAGCAGTACTTC. The encoded protein is CASSILIGHEQYF. The full variable domain, rest sourced from reference TRBV19 and TRBJ2-7, is DGGITQSPKYLFRKEGQNVTLSCEQNLNHDAMYWYRQDPGQGLRLIYYSQIVNDFQKGDIAEGYSVSREKKESFPLTVTSAQKNPTAFYLCASSILIGHEQYFGPGTRLTVT.

The chain is built from TRBV2 and TRBJ2-5; a weak D match, TRBD2 (5 bases). The length of the CDR3 is 13 residues. Per the germline V gene, CDR1 is SNHLY and CDR2 is FYNNEI. V shed 8 bases and J shed 3 bases, with 13 bases lying between them. CDR3 protein: CASRGMPKETQYF. DNA for the CDR3: TGTGCCAGCCGGGGAATGCCCAAAGAGACCCAGTACTTC.

V usage is TRBV6-5 and J usage is TRBJ1-4; D may be TRBD1 (6 bases). Trimming shortened V by 2 bases and J by 12 bases, and 16 bases separated the two germline ends. Germline loops: CDR1 MNHEY, CDR2 SVGAGI. The CDR3 contains 14 residues. The CDR3 loop is CASSYTRRQEELFF. CDR3 DNA sequence: TGTGCCAGCAGTTACACCAGGAGACAGGAGGAACTGTTTTTT.

The chain has TRBV2 and TRBJ2-3; D is perhaps TRBD2 (6 bases). Between the trimmed V and J ends, which lost 6 bases and 3 bases, there was a span of 16 bases. CDR1 and CDR2 (germline): SNHLY, FYNNEI. The CDR3 totals 15 residues. CDR3 nucleotides: TGTGCCAGCAGAGCTAGCGAGGTTGGGACAGATACGCAGTATTTT. Amino acid sequence: CASRASEVGTDTQYF. The whole variable domain, filled in from reference TRBV2 and TRBJ2-3, reads EPEVTQTPSHQVTQMGQEVILRCVPISNHLYFYWYRQILGQKVEFLVSFYNNEISEKSEIFDDQFSVERPDGSNFTLKIRSTKLEDSAMYFCASRASEVGTDTQYFGPGTRLTVL.

The chain is built from TRBV5-4 and TRBJ2-1; D unclear. Trimming removed 4 bases from V and 6 bases from J, with 11 bases in between. The CDR3 has 13 amino acids. Per the germline V gene, CDR1 is SGHNT and CDR2 is YYREEE (reference sequence). For the CDR3, the DNA is TGTGCCAGCAGCCTCCCGAGGTCCAATGAGCAGTTCTTC. This sequence encodes CASSLPRSNEQFF.

The chain recombines TRBV2 with TRBJ2-1; D is possibly TRBD2 (6 bases). The CDR3 is made up of 13 amino acids. The V gene lost 6 bases and the J gene lost 6 bases, with 12 bases spanning the gap. Per germline, CDR1 SNHLY and CDR2 FYNNEI. DNA of the CDR3: TGTGCCAGCAGCCGGGACTTTTCCAATGAGCAGTTCTTC. This codes for CASSRDFSNEQFF.

V gene TRBV5-8 combines with J gene TRBJ1-2; 9 bases are a match to TRBD1. V shed 0 bases, J shed 5 bases, and the junction held 14 bases outside the gene matches. The length of the CDR3 is 18 residues. CDR1 and CDR2 (germline): SGHTS, YDEGEE. CDR3 amino acids: CASSLGGQGTLGLYGYTF. CDR3 sequence (DNA): TGTGCCAGCAGCTTGGGCGGACAGGGGACATTAGGGCTATATGGCTACACCTTC.

This clone showed up just once. The rearrangement joins TRBV28 to TRBJ2-5; 9 bases line up with TRBD2. This CDR3 has 24 amino acids. CDR1 MDHEN and CDR2 SYDVKM come from the germline V gene. V was clipped by 1 base and J by 2 bases; unmatched bases: 29. CDR3 sequence reads: CASSLFFWGPISGSQPENQETQYF. The DNA for the CDR3 is TGTGCCAGCAGTTTATTTTTTTGGGGCCCAATTAGCGGGAGCCAGCCTGAAAATCAAGAGACCCAGTACTTC.

About this clone: At one end the junction does not follow the germline gene, possibly because of a read error. The genes are TRBV28 and TRBJ2-1; 9 bases are a match to TRBD1. Per germline, CDR1 MDHEN and CDR2 SYDVKM. CDR3 length: 13 residues. CDR3: CASTGQGPNEQFF. The CDR3 coding sequence is TGTGCGAGCACCGGACAGGGGCCCAATGAGCAGTTCTTC.

The chain employs TRBV5-8 and TRBJ2-3; maybe TRBD2 (5 bases). Germline loops: CDR1 SGHTS, CDR2 YDEGEE. This CDR3 is built from 16 residues. Trimming took off 2 bases at V and 0 bases at J, with 13 bases between the two ends. CDR3 sequence: CASSFGLPLSTDTQYF. Written as DNA, the CDR3 is TGTGCCAGCAGCTTTGGACTGCCGTTGAGCACAGATACGCAGTATTTT.

The chain recombines TRBV6-1 with TRBJ2-7, with 12 positions matching TRBD2. There are 14 residues in the CDR3. V lost 7 bases to trimming and J lost 3 bases; unmatched junction nucleotides: 4. CDR1 MNHNS and CDR2 SASEGT come from the germline V gene. In nucleotides, the CDR3 is TGTGCCAGCATGGCGGGACTAGCGGGCTACGAGCAGTACTTC. This translates into CASMAGLAGYEQYF.

The rearrangement joins TRBV18 to TRBJ2-3, with 10 bases lining up with TRBD1. The V gene end was trimmed by 3 bases and the J gene end by 1 base; junction bases not matched to a gene: 4. CDR1 and CDR2 (germline): KGHSH, LQKENI. This CDR3 is built from 16 residues. The CDR3 region is CASSPRGTGGTDTQYF. DNA for the CDR3: TGTGCCAGCTCACCGAGGGGGACAGGGGGCACAGATACGCAGTATTTT.

This chain joins TRBV29-1 and TRBJ1-2; 7 bases are a match to TRBD1. Germline loops: CDR1 SQVTM, CDR2 ANQGSEA. With 1 base clipped from V and 7 bases from J, the junction kept 6 bases outside the gene matches. The CDR3 runs to 13 residues. The CDR3 DNA reads as TGCAGCGTTGAAGCCGGGACAGTCCGTGGCTACACCTTC. It translates to CSVEAGTVRGYTF.

The V and J genes are TRBV7-9 and TRBJ2-1; 13 nucleotides agree with TRBD2. The V and J ends lost 7 bases and 12 bases, in that order; junction bases with no gene match: 9. CDR1 and CDR2 from the germline V gene are SEHNR and FQNEAQ (reference sequence). The CDR3 length is 14 residues. CDR3 sequence: CASMEGLAGWGQFF. The CDR3 DNA reads as TGTGCCAGCATGGAGGGACTAGCGGGGTGGGGGCAGTTCTTC.

This sequence joins TRBV19 and TRBJ2-5; 7 nucleotides match TRBD1. After removal of 3 bases from V and 4 bases from J, the junction contained 14 bases not matched to a gene. The V gene's germline CDR1 is LNHDA and CDR2 SQIVND (reference sequence). The CDR3 loop spans 17 amino acids. The CDR3 DNA is TGTGCCAGTAGTATTGCCCCAAAGGGGGCGCGCGGAGAGACCCAGTACTTC. Translating it yields CASSIAPKGARGETQYF. The full variable domain, rest sourced from reference TRBV19 and TRBJ2-5, is DGGITQSPKYLFRKEGQNVTLSCEQNLNHDAMYWYRQDPGQGLRLIYYSQIVNDFQKGDIAEGYSVSREKKESFPLTVTSAQKNPTAFYLCASSIAPKGARGETQYFGPGTRLLVL.

This sequence joins TRBV27 and TRBJ2-7; 8 bases align to TRBD1. CDR3 length: 14 residues. Germline CDR1 reads MNHEY; CDR2 reads SMNVEV (reference sequence). The ends lost 6 bases at V and 5 bases at J; junction bases unmatched: 9. CDR3 sequence reads: CASRKYRGIHEQYF. As DNA, the CDR3 is TGTGCCAGCAGGAAATACAGGGGGATCCACGAGCAGTACTTC.

The chain has TRBV11-2 and TRBJ2-7; 13 bases match TRBD2. CDR1 and CDR2 from the germline V gene are SGHAT and FQNNGV. Losses at the gene ends were 3 bases for V and 5 bases for J; bases not matched to a gene: 7. This CDR3 region has 16 residues. The DNA of the CDR3 is TGTGCCAGCAGCTTCTGGACTAGCGGGAGCGGGCACGAGCAGTACTTC. It codes for CASSFWTSGSGHEQYF.

The rearrangement joins TRBV5-6 to TRBJ2-5; no firm D call. Germline V gene data show CDR1 as SGHDT and CDR2 as YYEEEE. The CDR3 is 14 amino acids. V was clipped by 2 bases and J by 2 bases, with 10 bases between them. For the CDR3, the DNA is TGTGCCAGCAGCTTTTTCCCCAAACAAGAGACCCAGTACTTC. This translates into CASSFFPKQETQYF.